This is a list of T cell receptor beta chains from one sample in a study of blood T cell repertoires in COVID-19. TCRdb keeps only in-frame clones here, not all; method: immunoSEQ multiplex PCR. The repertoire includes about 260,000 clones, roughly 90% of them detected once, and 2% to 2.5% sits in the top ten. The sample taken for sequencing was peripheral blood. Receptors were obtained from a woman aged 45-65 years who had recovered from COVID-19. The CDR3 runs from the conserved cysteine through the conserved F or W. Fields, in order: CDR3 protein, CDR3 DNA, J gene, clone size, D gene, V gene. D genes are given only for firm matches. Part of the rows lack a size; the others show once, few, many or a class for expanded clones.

CASIDPGNTIYF,TGTGCCAGCATAGATCCTGGAAACACCATATATTTT,TRBJ1-3,-,-,TRBV3-1/TRBV3-2
CASSLEGQELYGYTF,TGCGCCAGCAGCTTGGAGGGACAGGAACTCTATGGCTACACCTTC,TRBJ1-2,-,TRBD1,TRBV5-1
CASSHTSLNEKLFF,TGTGCCAGCAGCCACACATCGCTTAATGAAAAACTGTTTTTT,TRBJ1-4,-,-,TRBV9
CASSYTVARSGYTF,TGTGCCAGCAGTTACACAGTCGCCCGAAGTGGCTACACCTTC,TRBJ1-2,-,-,TRBV6-2/TRBV6-3
CASSPTGKVTEAFF,TGTGCCAGCTCACCTACAGGCAAGGTGACTGAAGCTTTCTTT,TRBJ1-1,-,-,TRBV18
CASGLVPGGAGEQFF,TGTGCTAGTGGTTTGGTACCCGGGGGGGCTGGTGAGCAGTTCTTC,TRBJ2-1,-,TRBD2,TRBV12-5
CASSSFNAREGAGDTQYF,TGTGCCAGCAGCTCCTTCAACGCTCGGGAGGGGGCAGGGGATACGCAGTATTTT,TRBJ2-3,-,-,TRBV11-2
CASSSFRGYEQYF,TGTGCCAGCAGCTCTTTTCGGGGATACGAGCAGTACTTC,TRBJ2-7,-,-,TRBV7-3
CATSRAGALGSYEQYF,TGTGCCACCAGCAGGGCGGGGGCTTTAGGATCCTACGAGCAGTACTTC,TRBJ2-7,-,-,TRBV15
CASSLTEIYGYTF,TGTGCCAGCAGCTTAACCGAGATCTATGGCTACACCTTC,TRBJ1-2,-,-,TRBV11-2
CASSPPGGYNEQFF,TGTGCCAGCAGCCCTCCGGGAGGCTACAATGAGCAGTTCTTC,TRBJ2-1,-,TRBD2,TRBV4-2
CASSRGTGLTGELFF,TGCGCCAGCAGCAGGGGGACAGGGCTAACCGGGGAGCTGTTTTTT,TRBJ2-2,-,TRBD1,TRBV5-1
CASSLGGGWNTEAFF,TGTGCCAGCAGCTTAGGAGGCGGGTGGAACACTGAAGCTTTCTTT,TRBJ1-1,-,-,TRBV11-2
CASSSRDSYTDTQYF,TGTGCCAGCAGTAGCCGGGACTCCTACACAGATACGCAGTATTTT,TRBJ2-3,once,-,TRBV27
CATSLGAGSNTGELFF,TGTGCCACCAGCCTAGGGGCGGGATCAAACACCGGGGAGCTGTTTTTT,TRBJ2-2,-,-,TRBV15
CASSVPRLSSYNEQFF,TGTGCCAGTAGTGTACCCAGATTAAGCTCCTACAATGAGCAGTTCTTC,TRBJ2-1,-,-,TRBV19
CASSEGQGGYGYTF,TGTGCCAGCAGCGAGGGACAGGGCGGGTATGGCTACACCTTC,TRBJ1-2,-,TRBD1,TRBV7-2
CASSSLDGRVQPQHF,TGTGCCAGCAGCTCCCTAGATGGGAGGGTACAGCCCCAGCATTTT,TRBJ1-5,-,-,TRBV27
CASSPPYRAYGYTF,TGTGCCAGCTCACCACCGTACAGGGCCTATGGCTACACCTTC,TRBJ1-2,-,-,TRBV18
CAIRGLAGEVGELFF,TGTGCCATCAGGGGACTAGCGGGCGAGGTCGGGGAGCTGTTTTTT,TRBJ2-2,-,TRBD2,TRBV10-3
CASSEFGGALGEQFF,TGTGCCAGCAGTGAATTTGGCGGGGCCCTCGGGGAGCAGTTCTTC,TRBJ2-1,-,-,TRBV6-1
CASRYSYNEQFF,TGTGCCAGCAGGTACAGTTACAATGAGCAGTTCTTC,TRBJ2-1,-,-,TRBV27
CASSQGTGGEKLFF,TGCGCCAGCAGCCAAGGGACAGGAGGCGAAAAACTGTTTTTT,TRBJ1-4,once,TRBD1,TRBV5-1
CAISAGRTSGSPYEQYF,TGTGCCATCAGTGCAGGGAGGACTAGCGGGAGCCCCTACGAGCAGTACTTC,TRBJ2-7,-,TRBD2,TRBV10-3
CATWIGYRDTGELFF,TGTGCCACCTGGATCGGATACAGGGACACCGGGGAGCTGTTTTTT,TRBJ2-2,-,-,TRBV2
CASSNPGASYEQYF,TGTGCCAGCAGCAATCCAGGGGCTTCATACGAGCAGTACTTC,TRBJ2-7,-,-,TRBV9
CASSHLTSGGPEQFF,TGTGCCAGTAGCCATCTGACTAGCGGGGGGCCTGAGCAGTTCTTC,TRBJ2-1,-,TRBD2,TRBV19